This paragraph covers one T cell receptor (beta chain) sequence. The CDR3 length is 16 residues. V was clipped by 2 bases and J by 5 bases; unmatched bases: 11. A second about 6 to 11 cycle PCR used barcoded and J-beta primers. Researchers report that a template-switch adaptor with 12 random nucleotides tagged each cDNA molecule. TCRdb re-derived calls from the 5' RACE reads in MiXCR, one entry per CDR3 protein. This sample has 1,500,000 or so distinct CDR3 sequences; approximately 39% occur once, and the top ten carry around 4%. These data are taken from a study of blood T cells in healthy people across ages.

The sequenced sample was blood. This TCR was recovered from a woman aged 18-29 years in good health. The rearrangement links TRBV12-3 or TRBV12-4 to TRBJ2-5, with 7 bases identical to TRBD2. The CDR3 DNA follows: TGTGCCAGCAGTTTAAGTGTCTGGGAGGGCCGGGAGACCCAGTACTTC. Amino acids: CASSLSVWEGRETQYF.